These 17 T cell receptor beta chains were sequenced from one sample in a study of T cell responses to AZD1222 COVID-19 vaccine. Some clones are missing from TCRdb's copy, which holds only in-frame ones; the method was immunoSEQ multiplex PCR. The table has roughly 140,000 clones, 90% to 95% seen once. This material consisted of peripheral blood, taken on day 0 of MenACWY control vaccination. The receptor source for this set is an adult in good health.

For the CDR3, the DNA is TGTGCCAGCAGCTTAGTCTCACAAGAGACCCAGTACTTC. Encoded protein: CASSLVSQETQYF. The rearrangement uses TRBV7-9 and TRBJ2-5; D unclear. The CDR3 is 13 amino acids. V lost 1 base, J lost 2 bases, and 5 bases lay in between. Germline CDR1 SEHNR, CDR2 FQNEAQ (reference sequence).

The chain recombines TRBV3-1 (or the pseudogene TRBV3-2) with TRBJ1-1; D may be TRBD1 (5 bases). This CDR3 has 12 amino acids. Per germline, CDR1 LGHDT and CDR2 YNNKEL (reference sequence). The ends were cut back, 3 bases at V and 4 bases at J, with 6 bases in the middle. CDR3 DNA: TGTGCCAGCAGCCACCAGGGCACTGAAGCTTTCTTT. It encodes CASSHQGTEAFF.

The chain employs TRBV5-4 and TRBJ1-1; the D is unclear. CDR3 length equals 15 residues. The V gene's germline CDR1 is SGHNT and CDR2 YYREEE (reference sequence). Deletions cut 2 bases from V and 1 base from J, with 12 bases between. The CDR3 DNA reads TGTGCCAGCAGCTTTGGCGGGTCCAAGAACACTGAAGCTTTCTTT. Protein product: CASSFGGSKNTEAFF.

The chain employs TRBV15 and TRBJ2-1, with TRBD2 as a possible D gene (5 bases). V was trimmed by 0 bases and J by 1 base, leaving 13 bases between them. CDR1 is LNHNV and CDR2 is YYDKDF in the germline V gene (reference sequence). CDR3 size: 17 residues. This chain's CDR3 is CATSRDGWELSYNEQFF. The DNA of the CDR3 is TGTGCCACCAGCAGAGACGGGTGGGAGCTATCCTACAATGAGCAGTTCTTC.

CDR3: CSVDDSRETQYF. CDR3 bases: TGCAGCGTCGACGACAGCCGAGAGACCCAGTACTTC. V gene TRBV29-1 combines with J gene TRBJ2-5, with D tentatively TRBD1 (5 bases). V lost 6 bases and J 4 bases, leaving 12 bases between the germline ends. This CDR3 has 12 residues. The germline gives CDR1 SQVTM, CDR2 ANQGSEA.

The sample holds one count of this clone. V and J are TRBV20-1 and TRBJ2-7; 10 bases match TRBD1. The CDR3 is 13 residues long. V dropped 3 bases and J dropped 2; count of bases not matched to a gene: 1. Germline V gene data show CDR1 as DFQATT and CDR2 as SNEGSKA (reference sequence). DNA for the CDR3: TGCAGTGCTAGTGGGACAGGGGCCTACGAGCAGTACTTC. This translates into CSASGTGAYEQYF.

This chain joins TRBV5-5 and TRBJ1-2; tentatively, D is TRBD1 (5 bases). The CDR3 sequence is 14 residues long. The V end was cut by 3 bases, the J end by 6 bases, with 15 bases between. The germline V gene encodes CDR1 SGHKS and CDR2 YYEKEE (reference sequence). The CDR3 region has the DNA TGTGCCAGCAGCTGGGGCCCGAGGTCCCATGGCTACACCTTC. The encoded protein is CASSWGPRSHGYTF.

The rearrangement joins TRBV28 to TRBJ1-3; the match to TRBD1 covers 7 bases. Germline V CDR1 and CDR2: MDHEN, SYDVKM. Trimming cost V 8 bases and J 4 bases; bases outside gene matches: 11. This CDR3 spans 15 amino acids. The CDR3 bases are TGTGCCAGCCGTGCTACAGGGGTAACAGGAAACACCATATATTTT. This translates into CASRATGVTGNTIYF.

The V gene is TRBV5-1, the J gene TRBJ2-4; D is perhaps TRBD2 (6 bases). CDR1 and CDR2 from the germline V gene are SGHRS and YFSETQ. V was cut by 4 bases and J by 15 bases, with 17 bases left in between. The CDR3 is made up of 12 amino acids. The CDR3 DNA follows: TGCGCCAGCAGCGCTGGAGGGCCTAAAGCGTACTTC. This codes for CASSAGGPKAYF.

V and J are TRBV28 and TRBJ2-5; D ambiguous. Per the germline V gene, CDR1 is MDHEN and CDR2 is SYDVKM. The CDR3 loop spans 13 amino acids. Trimming stripped 8 bases from V and 5 bases from J, with 15 bases between. The CDR3 protein is CASSRSKGETQYF. Written as DNA, the CDR3 is TGTGCCAGCTCCCGTTCAAAAGGGGAGACCCAGTACTTC.

This chain uses TRBV5-1 with TRBJ1-4, with D possibly TRBD1 on 6 matching bases. The CDR3 is 13 amino acids. Germline loops: CDR1 SGHRS, CDR2 YFSETQ. V lost 0 bases and J lost 16, with 16 bases in between. CDR3 DNA: TGCGCCAGCAGCTTGGGGACGGGACATGGAACGTTTTTT. This gives the protein CASSLGTGHGTFF.

CDR3 coding DNA: TGCGCCAGCAGTGATAGACTAGCGGGGGGAGCAGATACGCAGTATTTT. It yields the protein CASSDRLAGGADTQYF. The rearrangement uses TRBV10-2 and TRBJ2-3; 13 bases match TRBD2. Germline V gene lookup returns CDR1 WSHSY and CDR2 SAAADI. The CDR3 sequence is 16 residues long. Trimming cost V 3 bases and J 4 bases; bases outside gene matches: 4.

The chain employs TRBV2 and TRBJ1-1, with 9 bases fitting TRBD1. The ends lost 5 bases at V and 7 bases at J; junction bases unmatched: 8. Germline CDR1 reads SNHLY; CDR2 reads FYNNEI. CDR3 length: 14 residues. CDR3 DNA sequence: TGTGCCAGCAGTCCTCGGGACAGGGTGGATGAAGCTTTCTTT. Translation: CASSPRDRVDEAFF.

V usage is TRBV15 and J usage is TRBJ2-6; TRBD2 aligns across 7 bases. Germline loops: CDR1 LNHNV, CDR2 YYDKDF (reference sequence). The CDR3 spans 16 residues. J was trimmed by 0 bases and V by 8 bases; bases with no gene match: 7. In DNA, the CDR3 is TGTGCCACCTTGGCTAGCGGTAGCTCTGGGGCCAACGTCCTGACTTTC. This encodes CATLASGSSGANVLTF. Full variable domain (outside the CDR3, taken from reference TRBV15 and TRBJ2-6): DAMVIQNPRYQVTQFGKPVTLSCSQTLNHNVMYWYQQKSSQAPKLLFHYYDKDFNNEADTPDNFQSRRPNTSFCFLDIRSPGLGDTAMYLCATLASGSSGANVLTFGAGSRLTVL.

In DNA, the CDR3 is TGTGCCAGCAGTATCCGAGCTAACTATGGCTACACCTTC. It translates to CASSIRANYGYTF. The V and J genes are TRBV6-5 and TRBJ1-2, with unresolved D. There are 13 residues in the CDR3. CDR1 and CDR2 (germline): MNHEY, SVGAGI. V lost 5 bases to trimming and J lost 0 bases, with 7 bases between them.

This chain joins TRBV16 and TRBJ1-5; D remains unclear. V dropped 0 bases and J dropped 2 bases, with 8 bases sitting between them. The CDR3 runs to 15 residues. Germline CDR1 and CDR2: KGHSY and FQNENV. DNA of the CDR3: TGTGCCAGCAGCCAATCGATCGGGGGCAATCAGCCCCAGCATTTT. This encodes CASSQSIGGNQPQHF.

The V and J genes are TRBV5-4 and TRBJ1-2, with D maybe TRBD1 (6 bases). CDR1 is SGHNT, CDR2 YYREEE, per germline (reference sequence). This CDR3 region has 16 residues. The V and J ends lost 2 bases and 0 bases respectively, with 14 bases between them. This CDR3 is CASSLTQGLANYGYTF. The CDR3 coding sequence is TGTGCCAGCAGCTTAACTCAGGGGTTAGCTAACTATGGCTACACCTTC.